The 21 T cell receptor beta chains below come from one sample, sequenced in a study of T cell responses to AZD1222 COVID-19 vaccine. Here immunoSEQ multiplex PCR was the method, and the copy in TCRdb shows in-frame clones only, minus some. The data show roughly 120,000 clones, with approximately 94% seen just once and 6% to 7% held by the top ten. Sequencing was performed on peripheral blood, taken on day 0 of AZD1222 vaccination. These receptors all stem from an adult in good health.

CDR3: CASSYSGSRGYTF. The CDR3, as DNA: TGTGCCAGCAGTTACTCGGGGTCGAGGGGCTACACCTTC. The chain couples TRBV6-5 to TRBJ1-2; D not resolved. The V gene lost 0 bases and the J gene lost 8 bases, with 10 bases spanning the gap. Germline V gene sequence: CDR1 MNHEY, CDR2 SVGAGI. The CDR3 extends over 13 amino acids.

The V and J genes are TRBV25-1 and TRBJ2-2; 10 bases map to TRBD1. This CDR3 has 15 residues. Germline V CDR1 and CDR2: MGHDK, SYGVNS. Trimming cost V 7 bases and J 3 bases; bases outside gene matches: 5. CDR3 amino acids: CASTPGTGDTGELFF. CDR3 nucleotide sequence: TGTGCCAGCACCCCCGGGACAGGGGACACCGGGGAGCTGTTTTTT.

J is TRBJ1-1 and V is TRBV28; D unclear. V was pared by 1 base and J by 4 bases, with 4 bases between. The length of the CDR3 is 12 residues. The germline V gene encodes CDR1 MDHEN and CDR2 SYDVKM. The CDR3 region is CASSLSGTEAFF. The CDR3 bases are TGTGCCAGCAGTTTATCGGGCACTGAAGCTTTCTTT. Full variable domain (remainder filled in from reference TRBV28 and TRBJ1-1): DVKVTQSSRYLVKRTGEKVFLECVQDMDHENMFWYRQDPGLGLRLIYFSYDVKMKEKGDIPEGYSVSREKKERFSLILESASTNQTSMYLCASSLSGTEAFFGQGTRLTVV.

This rearrangement joins TRBV3-1 (or the pseudogene TRBV3-2) to TRBJ1-2; D unclear. The CDR3 has 14 amino acids. Trimming shortened V by 4 bases and J by 4 bases, and 13 bases separated the two germline ends. The germline CDR1 and CDR2 sequences are LGHDT and YNNKEL (reference sequence). The CDR3 DNA reads as TGTGCCAGCAGCCTTGGAGGATGGCTCTATGGCTACACCTTC. Residues: CASSLGGWLYGYTF.

The chain carries TRBV6-2 or TRBV6-3 and TRBJ1-1; the D is unclear. Trimming cost V 1 base and J 2 bases, with 11 bases left between them. This CDR3 spans 15 amino acids. Germline lookup yields CDR1 MNHEY and CDR2 SVGEGT. The DNA of the CDR3 is TGTGCCAGCAGTTACTTTGGACGGTTAAACACTGAAGCTTTCTTT. This sequence encodes CASSYFGRLNTEAFF.

V and J are TRBV3-1 (or the pseudogene TRBV3-2) and TRBJ1-2; 8 bases align to TRBD1. J gave up 1 base and V 2 bases, and 9 bases lay outside the gene matches. The CDR3 covers 17 residues. The germline gives CDR1 LGHDT, CDR2 YNNKEL (reference sequence). The CDR3 here is CASSQYRQGQVNYGYTF. In DNA, the CDR3 is TGTGCCAGCAGCCAATACCGCCAGGGACAGGTTAACTATGGCTACACCTTC.

The rearrangement links TRBV28 to TRBJ1-3, with D unresolved. The CDR3 has 11 amino acids. V was trimmed by 8 bases and J by 3 bases, leaving 5 bases between them. The germline V gene has CDR1 MDHEN and CDR2 SYDVKM. Here the CDR3 DNA reads TGTGCCAGCCGGCTTGGAAACACCATATATTTT. This translates into CASRLGNTIYF.

The chain has TRBV6-5 and TRBJ2-6; D remains ambiguous. The CDR3 is 13 residues long. Trimming cost V 6 bases and J 4 bases, with 7 bases left between them. The germline gives CDR1 MNHEY, CDR2 SVGAGI. CDR3 DNA sequence: TGTGCCAGCAGCCGCACAGGGGCCAACGTCCTGACTTTC. It is translated as CASSRTGANVLTF.

The sample holds a few counts of this clone. The chain carries TRBV3-1 (or the pseudogene TRBV3-2) and TRBJ2-2, with TRBD2 matching 9 bases. Trimming at V came to 1 base and at J to 4 bases, leaving 4 bases not matched to a gene. Germline V gene sequence: CDR1 LGHDT, CDR2 YNNKEL (reference sequence). The CDR3 runs 16 residues. The DNA of the CDR3 is TGTGCCAGCAGCCAAGGGATAGCGGGAGTCACCGGGGAGCTGTTTTTT. Protein sequence: CASSQGIAGVTGELFF.

A word on this clone: Other DNA sequences in the same sample also yield this CDR3. The chain combines TRBV4-2 with TRBJ2-1, with 11 nucleotides matching TRBD2. Per germline, CDR1 LGHNA and CDR2 YNFKEQ. With V trimmed by 6 bases and J by 2 bases, 3 bases remained unmatched. The CDR3 is made up of 15 amino acids. Here the CDR3 DNA reads TGTGCCAGCAGTCAGACTAGCGGGGCCTACAATGAGCAGTTCTTC. Protein sequence: CASSQTSGAYNEQFF.

V usage is TRBV18 and J usage is TRBJ1-1, with 9 nucleotides matching TRBD1. Trimming took 2 bases from V and 0 from J; bases not matched to a gene: 1. Germline V gene sequence: CDR1 KGHSH, CDR2 LQKENI. The CDR3 consists of 15 residues. For the CDR3, the DNA is TGTGCCAGCTCACCAGGACAGGGGATGAACACTGAAGCTTTCTTT. It is translated as CASSPGQGMNTEAFF.

The chain joins TRBV9 to TRBJ2-1; TRBD2 matches at 12 bases. After removal of 3 bases from V and 7 bases from J, the junction contained 8 bases not matched to a gene. Germline CDR1 reads SGDLS; CDR2 reads YYNGEE. The CDR3 covers 16 residues. This chain's CDR3 is CASSAGLAGGRNEQFF. CDR3 DNA sequence: TGTGCCAGCAGCGCCGGCCTAGCGGGAGGGCGGAATGAGCAGTTCTTC.

The chain uses TRBV20-1 and TRBJ1-5; D gene unclear. The CDR3 consists of 13 residues. Germline lookup yields CDR1 DFQATT and CDR2 SNEGSKA (reference sequence). V shed 3 bases and J shed 0 bases, with 6 bases lying between them. The DNA of the CDR3 is TGCAGTGCTAGTCTCGGTAGCAATCAGCCCCAGCATTTT. Translated: CSASLGSNQPQHF.

This clone was observed a single time. This chain connects TRBV6-2 or TRBV6-3 to TRBJ1-4; D remains unclear. Deletions cut 6 bases from V and 0 bases from J, with 14 bases between. Looked up from germline, CDR1 is MNHEY and CDR2 is SVGEGT. The CDR3 covers 16 residues. CDR3 residues: CASSPGGLATNEKLFF. For the CDR3, the DNA is TGTGCCAGCAGCCCTGGCGGCCTTGCAACTAATGAAAAACTGTTTTTT.

The chain combines TRBV6-2 or TRBV6-3 with TRBJ1-1, with D perhaps matching TRBD1 (6 bases). V was shortened by 5 bases and J by 5 bases, with 18 bases between the two germline ends. The CDR3 length is 15 residues. The germline CDR1 and CDR2 sequences are MNHEY and SVGEGT. The CDR3, as DNA: TGTGCCAGCAGTCGCTTCGGGGGGCAACGGACTGAAGCTTTCTTT. Translating it yields CASSRFGGQRTEAFF.

The rearrangement links TRBV24-1 to TRBJ2-1, with D possibly matching TRBD2 (5 bases). The CDR3 runs 13 residues. V was shortened by 3 bases and J by 12 bases, with 14 bases between the two germline ends. CDR1 KGHDR and CDR2 SFDVKD come from the germline V gene. CDR3 region: CATSDPGLTGQFF. CDR3 coding DNA: TGTGCCACCAGTGATCCCGGACTGACGGGGCAGTTCTTC.

V usage is TRBV14 and J usage is TRBJ2-3; unclear D gene. The CDR3 consists of 16 residues. Trimming took 2 bases from V and 0 from J, leaving 12 bases between them. Germline loops: CDR1 SGHDN, CDR2 FVKESK. The CDR3 here is CASSQFGRLSTDTQYF. DNA for the CDR3: TGTGCCAGCAGCCAATTCGGCAGACTTAGCACAGATACGCAGTATTTT.

The rearrangement links TRBV6-1 to TRBJ1-2; D is possibly TRBD1 (6 bases). Germline values: CDR1 MNHNS, CDR2 SASEGT. V dropped 2 bases and J dropped 6 bases, with 25 bases sitting between them. This CDR3 contains 18 residues. CDR3 coding DNA: TGTGCCAGCAGTGAAAGAGGGGGACATCTTATCGGACCCAATGGCTACACCTTC. Its translation is CASSERGGHLIGPNGYTF.

The rearrangement links TRBV2 to TRBJ2-1, with 7 positions matching TRBD2. The CDR3 spans 14 residues. Looked up from germline, CDR1 is SNHLY and CDR2 is FYNNEI. With 2 bases clipped from V and 9 bases from J, the junction kept 7 bases outside the gene matches. This CDR3 reads CASSESLGGTEQFF. CDR3 sequence (DNA): TGTGCCAGCAGTGAAAGCCTCGGGGGGACTGAGCAGTTCTTC.

The chain employs TRBV28 and TRBJ1-2, with TRBD1 matching over 11 bases. The V gene end was trimmed by 8 bases and the J gene end by 9 bases; junction bases not matched to a gene: 8. CDR1 is MDHEN and CDR2 is SYDVKM in the germline V gene. The CDR3 has 13 amino acids. For the CDR3, the DNA is TGTGCCAGCCTATTCGGGACAGGGGGTCGCTACACCTTC. This translates into CASLFGTGGRYTF.

The gene calls are TRBV6-2 or TRBV6-3 and TRBJ2-4; D remains unclear. The germline CDR1 and CDR2 sequences are MNHEY and SVGEGT. V gave up 6 bases and J gave up 0 bases, with 12 bases separating them. The CDR3 loop spans 15 amino acids. The CDR3 region has the DNA TGTGCCAGCAGCACCAGATCCTTAGCCAAAAACATTCAGTACTTC. It encodes CASSTRSLAKNIQYF.